Reported below is one TCR beta chain. Its antigen is unknown. Each gene name is a mouse one. The sequence runs out 1 residue before the end of the CDR3; the remainder is reconstructed from the germline J gene. CDR1 and CDR2 (germline): NNHNN, SYGAGS (reference sequence). Trimming removed 5 bases from V and 4 bases from J, with 12 bases in between. The CDR3 runs 14 residues. The record originates from a study of tissue T cells after allogeneic stem cell transplantation. Broader study findings: Only a limited share of tissue TCRs appeared in blood or spleen.

Indicated time point: mouse harvest day 14 after allogeneic transplant. Each mouse received 10^7 T-cell-depleted marrow cells plus 10^6 splenic CD5+ T cells by tail vein. The assay was immunoSEQ multiplex PCR, and TCRdb's table has in-frame clones only and misses some. There are roughly 8,600 clones in the sample; roughly a third occur only once, and 5.1% lies in the top ten. Sequencing used skin. This receptor was obtained from a female BALB/c mouse given C57BL/6 T cells with graft-versus-host disease after an allogeneic hematopoietic cell transplant. The chain has TRBV13-2 and TRBJ1-4; D perhaps matches TRBD1 (6 bases). CDR3 protein: CASGPGTINERLFF. CDR3 DNA (partial): TGTGCCAGCGGACCCGGGACAATCAACGAAAGATTATTT.